The 23 T cell receptor beta chains below all came from one sample that was sequenced in a study of post-analysis software for immune sequencing data. Study-level points and caveats: The five TRBV segments detected at higher frequency in patients than in controls included TRBV5-6, TRBV5-1 and TRBV20-1.

The TCR beta cDNA libraries carried unique molecular identifiers. TCRdb passed the PCR reads through MiXCR, listing each CDR3 protein once. This sample has hundreds of thousands of distinct CDR3 sequences, with around 53% found just once. Their antigen targets remain unknown. Sequenced material: blood. These receptors came from a girl aged 10 to 17 with multiple sclerosis.

This clonotype came up a few times. J is TRBJ1-2 and V is TRBV29-1; 8 bases align to TRBD1. The CDR3 consists of 13 residues. In germline, CDR1 is SQVTM, CDR2 ANQGSEA. The ends lost 6 bases at V and 6 bases at J; junction bases unmatched: 9. The CDR3 protein is CSVAPTGGDGYTF. The CDR3 DNA reads as TGCAGCGTCGCTCCCACAGGGGGAGATGGCTACACCTTC.

V is TRBV6-1 and J is TRBJ2-7; D is unclear. V gave up 7 bases and J gave up 0 bases, with 28 bases separating them. This CDR3 has 19 amino acids. Per the germline V gene, CDR1 is MNHNS and CDR2 is SASEGT. CDR3 DNA: TGTGCCAGCAAAGCCCCGGCCAGCCACCCCTACCCCGACTCCTACGAGCAGTACTTC. Translated, it gives CASKAPASHPYPDSYEQYF.

The chain has TRBV7-2 and TRBJ2-7; 12 positions match TRBD2. CDR3 length: 15 amino acids. J was trimmed by 5 bases and V by 5 bases; bases with no gene match: 7. The V gene's germline CDR1 is SGHTA and CDR2 FQGNSA. The CDR3 bases are TGTGCCAGCAGCCAGAGACTAGCGGGAGCACACGAGCAGTACTTC. As protein: CASSQRLAGAHEQYF.

The chain combines TRBV19 with TRBJ1-4; D gene ambiguous. Trimming pared 3 bases from V and 4 bases from J, leaving 9 bases between. CDR1 LNHDA and CDR2 SQIVND come from the germline V gene (reference sequence). This CDR3 has 14 amino acids. CDR3: CASSMRQINEKLFF. The CDR3 DNA reads as TGTGCCAGTAGTATGCGGCAGATTAATGAAAAACTGTTTTTT.

This clonotype was seen only a few times. This chain uses TRBV6-5 with TRBJ2-3, with TRBD2 matching 9 bases. V shed 0 bases and J 0 bases; nucleotides not matched to a gene: 10. The germline V gene encodes CDR1 MNHEY and CDR2 SVGAGI. The CDR3 covers 19 residues. The CDR3 loop is CASSYSPMGLAISTDTQYF. CDR3 nucleotide sequence: TGTGCCAGCAGTTACTCTCCCATGGGACTAGCCATTAGCACAGATACGCAGTATTTT.

V usage is TRBV25-1 and J usage is TRBJ2-5, with D unresolved. CDR1 is MGHDK and CDR2 is SYGVNS in the germline V gene. The germline V and J ends were trimmed by 3 bases and 2 bases, with 13 bases remaining between them. The CDR3 contains 15 residues. The CDR3: CASSDLKGFQETQYF. DNA for the CDR3: TGTGCCAGCAGTGATCTCAAGGGTTTTCAAGAGACCCAGTACTTC.

This clonotype appeared a single time. The chain employs TRBV7-6 and TRBJ2-3, with D perhaps TRBD2 (6 bases). The CDR3 has 18 residues. Germline CDR1 and CDR2: SGHVS and FNYEAQ. The V end lost 5 bases, the J end lost 6 bases, and 27 bases lay between the germline ends. This CDR3 reads CASSQGLVGSLKFDTQYF. The CDR3 DNA is TGTGCCAGCAGCCAGGGCCTTGTCGGGAGTTTGAAGTTCGATACGCAGTATTTT.

The count of this clonotype is one. The genes are TRBV5-1 and TRBJ2-5, with TRBD1 identical over 7 bases. This CDR3 region has 14 residues. The V gene end was trimmed by 5 bases and the J gene end by 4 bases; junction bases not matched to a gene: 8. From germline, CDR1 is SGHRS and CDR2 YFSETQ. The CDR3 sequence is CASSFDRVGETQYF. In nucleotides, the CDR3 is TGCGCCAGCAGTTTCGACAGGGTAGGAGAGACCCAGTACTTC.

This clonotype was counted a few times. The genes are TRBV12-3 or TRBV12-4 and TRBJ2-7; TRBD1 is a possible D gene (7 bases). V was clipped by 5 bases and J by 5 bases, with 16 bases between them. The CDR3 runs to 14 residues. This CDR3 reads CASSLIRGADEQYF. The CDR3 DNA reads TGTGCCAGCAGTCTTATCAGGGGGGCGGACGAGCAGTACTTC.

The chain combines TRBV11-2 with TRBJ2-1; the D is unclear. From germline, CDR1 is SGHAT and CDR2 FQNNGV. V lost 4 bases and J lost 7, with 20 bases in between. This CDR3 region has 16 residues. The CDR3 bases are TGTGCCAGCAGCTCGATCCATGAGCTGCTTGGGAATGAGCAGTTCTTC. This sequence encodes CASSSIHELLGNEQFF. The entire variable domain, with the rest obtained from reference TRBV11-2 and TRBJ2-1, is as follows: EAGVAQSPRYKIIEKRQSVAFWCNPISGHATLYWYQQILGQGPKLLIQFQNNGVVDDSQLPKDRFSAERLKGVDSTLKIQPAKLEDSAVYLCASSSIHELLGNEQFFGPGTRLTVL.

Only a few counts were recorded for this clonotype. DNA of the CDR3: TGTGCCAGCAGCCCTTATAGGGGCCCTGAGACCCAGTACTTC. Protein sequence: CASSPYRGPETQYF. The chain joins TRBV7-9 to TRBJ2-7; a possible D gene is TRBD1 (5 bases). The DNA end lines up better with TRBJ2-5; the J call may be wrong. CDR3 size: 14 residues. CDR1 and CDR2 from the germline V gene are SEHNR and FQNEAQ (reference sequence).

J is TRBJ1-2 and V is TRBV2; unclear D gene. CDR3 length: 14 residues. The V end was cut by 9 bases, the J end by 4 bases, with 18 bases between. Germline CDR1 SNHLY, CDR2 FYNNEI. CDR3 nucleotide sequence: TGTGCCAGTGGACTCCCGTCCCTAAGCTATGGCTACACCTTC. Its protein product is CASGLPSLSYGYTF.

The chain employs TRBV6-6 and TRBJ2-1; the D is unclear. V gave up 6 bases and J gave up 0 bases, with 12 bases separating them. The V gene's germline CDR1 is MNHNY and CDR2 SVGAGI (reference sequence). This CDR3 is built from 15 residues. The CDR3 sequence: CASSPKARSYNEQFF. The CDR3 nucleotides read TGTGCCAGCAGCCCTAAGGCCCGCTCCTACAATGAGCAGTTCTTC.

This clonotype was observed a few times. J is TRBJ2-1 and V is TRBV20-1; TRBD2 agrees at 9 bases. V was pared by 6 bases and J by 9 bases, with 15 bases of the junction left unmatched. From germline, CDR1 is DFQATT and CDR2 SNEGSKA (reference sequence). This CDR3 region has 15 residues. The CDR3 nucleotides are TGCAGTGCCGGGGGTAGCGGGGGCCCCCGCAGTGAGCAGTTCTTC. Its protein product is CSAGGSGGPRSEQFF.

The chain combines TRBV7-9 with TRBJ1-1; 7 nucleotides match TRBD1. The germline V gene has CDR1 SEHNR and CDR2 FQNEAQ (reference sequence). The CDR3 spans 19 residues. With V trimmed by 2 bases and J by 3 bases, 18 bases remained unmatched. The CDR3 spells CASSLFLGRGDRVDTEAFF. The CDR3 nucleotides read TGTGCCAGCAGCTTATTCCTAGGGCGGGGCGACAGGGTGGACACTGAAGCTTTCTTT.

The chain is built from TRBV7-9 and TRBJ1-2; TRBD1 might be the D (5 bases). Trimming cost V 3 bases and J 4 bases, with 12 bases left between them. CDR3 length: 14 residues. The germline gives CDR1 SEHNR, CDR2 FQNEAQ (reference sequence). CDR3 sequence: CASSFPGRTYGYTF. CDR3 DNA: TGTGCCAGCAGCTTTCCGGGACGGACCTATGGCTACACCTTC.

Regarding this clonotype: One end of the junction varies from germline; a read error may be responsible. V gene TRBV5-1 combines with J gene TRBJ2-5; 11 bases map to TRBD2. Germline assignment: CDR1 SGHRS and CDR2 YFSETQ. This CDR3 contains 16 residues. CDR3 bases: TGCGCCAGCTTGAAGATAGCGGGAGGGCCGGGAGAGGCCCAGTACTTC. It codes for CASLKIAGGPGEAQYF.

This clonotype was detected only once. This rearrangement joins TRBV5-1 to TRBJ2-1; no clear D gene. The CDR3 is 14 residues long. The ends were cut back, 4 bases at V and 6 bases at J, with 14 bases in the middle. Germline V gene lookup returns CDR1 SGHRS and CDR2 YFSETQ. CDR3 in DNA: TGCGCCAGCAGCGTCGTCACAGCTTCCAATGAGCAGTTCTTC. Translation gives CASSVVTASNEQFF. Complete variable domain (other parts from reference TRBV5-1 and TRBJ2-1): KAGVTQTPRYLIKTRGQQVTLSCSPISGHRSVSWYQQTPGQGLQFLFEYFSETQRNKGNFPGRFSGRQFSNSRSEMNVSTLELGDSALYLCASSVVTASNEQFFGPGTRLTVL.

V gene TRBV7-9 combines with J gene TRBJ2-7, with D possibly matching TRBD2 (5 bases). Trimming cost V 0 bases and J 3 bases, with 12 bases left between them. The CDR3 loop spans 15 amino acids. Germline values: CDR1 SEHNR, CDR2 FQNEAQ (reference sequence). The chain's CDR3 is CASSLARLADYEQYF. CDR3 in DNA: TGTGCCAGCAGCTTAGCGCGTCTAGCAGACTACGAGCAGTACTTC.

This sequence joins TRBV2 and TRBJ2-7; 8 bases match TRBD2. CDR3 length: 15 residues. The germline gives CDR1 SNHLY, CDR2 FYNNEI. With 2 bases clipped from V and 2 bases from J, the junction kept 5 bases outside the gene matches. The CDR3 nucleotides read TGTGCCAGCAGTGAATCATCGGGGGGGACCTACGAGCAGTACTTC. This encodes CASSESSGGTYEQYF.

V usage is TRBV12-3 or TRBV12-4 and J usage is TRBJ2-3; 8 bases map to TRBD2. After removal of 5 bases from V and 4 bases from J, the junction contained 11 bases not matched to a gene. This CDR3 region has 16 residues. The chain's CDR3 is CASSRGGPLVSDTQYF. In nucleotides, the CDR3 is TGTGCCAGCAGTCGCGGGGGGCCTCTCGTTTCAGATACGCAGTATTTT.

CDR3: CASRRRTPGEQYF. Written as DNA, the CDR3 is TGTGCCAGCAGGAGACGGACCCCTGGCGAGCAGTACTTC. The rearrangement joins TRBV6-5 to TRBJ2-7; D gene unclear. V was clipped by 6 bases and J by 6 bases, with 15 bases between them. CDR3 size: 13 residues. Looked up from germline, CDR1 is MNHEY and CDR2 is SVGAGI.

The chain carries TRBV7-9 and TRBJ2-1; D may match TRBD1 or TRBD2 (5 bases each). This CDR3 is built from 18 residues. The ends were cut back, 0 bases at V and 6 bases at J, with 21 bases in the middle. Germline V gene sequence: CDR1 SEHNR, CDR2 FQNEAQ (reference sequence). CDR3 sequence (DNA): TGTGCCAGCAGCTTAGCGGGTAAGGGACCCTCCAGCTTCAATGAGCAGTTCTTC. This translates into CASSLAGKGPSSFNEQFF.